These 24 T cell receptor beta chains originate from one sample sequenced in a study of blood T cell repertoires in COVID-19. Only in-frame clones appear in the TCRdb table, and some are missing; sequencing was by immunoSEQ multiplex PCR. Of fewer than 200,000 clones listed, roughly 80% are singletons. The sample taken for sequencing was peripheral blood. The receptors here all came from an elderly woman with COVID-19, enrolled during active disease.

This clone was seen only once. Additional DNA sequences in this sample encode the identical CDR3. This sequence joins TRBV6-5 and TRBJ1-1; D unresolved. This CDR3 is 11 amino acids long. The ends were cut back, 6 bases at V and 1 base at J, with 3 bases in the middle. Germline loops: CDR1 MNHEY, CDR2 SVGAGI. The CDR3 DNA reads TGTGCCAGCAGGAGGAACACTGAAGCTTTCTTT. Protein sequence: CASRRNTEAFF.

The V call is TRBV24-1, the J call TRBJ1-3; D perhaps matches TRBD1 (6 bases). CDR1 and CDR2 from the germline V gene are KGHDR and SFDVKD. Trimming took 4 bases from V and 2 from J, leaving 11 bases between them. The CDR3 sequence is 15 residues long. The CDR3 DNA follows: TGTGCCACCAGTGACCCCAGGGGAACTGGAAACACCATATATTTT. Translated: CATSDPRGTGNTIYF.

The gene calls are TRBV28 and TRBJ2-3; TRBD2 agrees at 7 bases. The CDR3 extends over 19 amino acids. CDR1 and CDR2 from the germline V gene are MDHEN and SYDVKM. Trimming took 2 bases from V and 5 from J; bases not matched to a gene: 19. The CDR3 loop is CASSLVQLATERVLDTQYF. CDR3 coding DNA: TGTGCCAGCAGTTTAGTTCAACTAGCGACTGAGAGAGTCTTAGATACGCAGTATTTT.

The rearrangement joins TRBV29-1 to TRBJ2-3; 8 nucleotides match TRBD1. The CDR3 contains 15 residues. Germline V gives CDR1 SQVTM, CDR2 ANQGSEA. The V and J ends lost 1 base and 2 bases, in that order; junction bases with no gene match: 5. CDR3 protein: CSVEGAGGVTDTQYF. The CDR3 coding sequence is TGCAGCGTTGAAGGGGCAGGGGGCGTCACAGATACGCAGTATTTT.

A single count supports this clone. The chain links TRBV27 to TRBJ1-2, with 8 positions matching TRBD1. V dropped 3 bases and J dropped 4; count of bases not matched to a gene: 4. The CDR3 covers 14 residues. Germline V gene data show CDR1 as MNHEY and CDR2 as SMNVEV (reference sequence). The CDR3 loop is CASSLDRVGYGYTF. Written as DNA, the CDR3 is TGTGCCAGCAGTTTGGACAGGGTGGGCTATGGCTACACCTTC.

The table lists this clone with a count of one. V is TRBV28 and J is TRBJ1-1; 7 bases line up with TRBD1. The V gene end was trimmed by 6 bases and the J gene end by 8 bases; junction bases not matched to a gene: 3. CDR1 and CDR2 (germline): MDHEN, SYDVKM. CDR3 size: 11 residues. DNA of the CDR3: TGTGCCAGCAGGACAGGGTGGGAAGCTTTCTTT. Translated: CASRTGWEAFF.

The chain employs TRBV6-2 or TRBV6-3 and TRBJ1-1, with a possible D match to TRBD1 (5 bases). Germline CDR1 and CDR2: MNHEY and SVGEGT. The CDR3 runs 15 residues. Trimming shortened V by 3 bases and J by 1 base, and 12 bases separated the two germline ends. The CDR3 sequence is CASSYRRDGNTEAFF. DNA of the CDR3: TGTGCCAGCAGTTATCGCAGGGATGGGAACACTGAAGCTTTCTTT.

J is TRBJ2-5 and V is TRBV13; 9 nucleotides line up with TRBD2. The ends lost 6 bases at V and 6 bases at J; junction bases unmatched: 14. The CDR3 is 16 residues long. Germline V gene sequence: CDR1 PRHDT, CDR2 FYEKMQ (reference sequence). CDR3 bases: TGTGCCAGCAGGTACGAGCGGGGGGCGGTAATTCAGACCCAGTACTTC. Protein product: CASRYERGAVIQTQYF.

This clone was picked up a small number of times. V gene TRBV4-2 combines with J gene TRBJ2-6; D unresolved. There are 15 residues in the CDR3. V was shortened by 4 bases and J by 0 bases, with 7 bases between the two germline ends. CDR1 LGHNA and CDR2 YNFKEQ come from the germline V gene. CDR3 DNA: TGTGCCAGCAGCCTCGTGAGCTCTGGGGCCAACGTCCTGACTTTC. This gives the protein CASSLVSSGANVLTF.

The rearrangement joins TRBV6-5 to TRBJ1-1, with TRBD1 matching over 8 bases. The CDR3 runs 15 residues. V lost 2 bases to trimming and J lost 1 base; unmatched junction nucleotides: 3. Germline CDR1 reads MNHEY; CDR2 reads SVGAGI. The DNA for the CDR3 is TGTGCCAGCAGTTACGGACAGGGATCGAACACTGAAGCTTTCTTT. It is translated as CASSYGQGSNTEAFF.

The chain employs TRBV6-5 and TRBJ1-2; TRBD1 matches at 9 bases. This CDR3 has 13 amino acids. CDR1 and CDR2 from the germline V gene are MNHEY and SVGAGI. V gave up 6 bases and J gave up 7 bases; unmatched junction bases: 6. The CDR3 spells CASSPGTGSGYTF. In nucleotides, the CDR3 is TGTGCCAGCAGCCCCGGGACAGGGTCTGGCTACACCTTC.

A few counts support this clone. The chain combines TRBV19 with TRBJ2-1, with 7 bases fitting TRBD2. The V and J ends lost 3 bases and 5 bases, in that order; junction bases with no gene match: 25. Germline V gene lookup returns CDR1 LNHDA and CDR2 SQIVND (reference sequence). The CDR3 covers 21 residues. CDR3 sequence (DNA): TGTGCCAGTAGTATGAGACCAAACGAGGGGTTAGCGGGCCGTCACAACAATGAGCAGTTCTTC. It yields the protein CASSMRPNEGLAGRHNNEQFF.

This clone was counted once. The CDR3 region has the DNA TGTGCCAGCAGGCGGACAGTTAATGAAAAACTGTTTTTT. This translates into CASRRTVNEKLFF. V gene TRBV28 combines with J gene TRBJ1-4, with D tentatively TRBD1 (6 bases). Germline values: CDR1 MDHEN, CDR2 SYDVKM. V was cut by 6 bases and J by 4 bases, with 9 bases left in between. This CDR3 comprises 13 residues.

V and J are TRBV18 and TRBJ1-1; perhaps TRBD1 as D (5 bases). The CDR3 length is 13 residues. V was clipped by 6 bases and J by 3 bases, with 11 bases between them. Germline loops: CDR1 KGHSH, CDR2 LQKENI. In DNA, the CDR3 is TGTGCCAGCTCTGACAGCTTATACACTGAAGCTTTCTTT. It is translated as CASSDSLYTEAFF.

The chain recombines TRBV19 with TRBJ1-2; D is possibly TRBD1 (6 bases). The V end lost 7 bases, the J end lost 5 bases, and 14 bases lay between the germline ends. Looked up from germline, CDR1 is LNHDA and CDR2 is SQIVND (reference sequence). The CDR3 spans 13 residues. Written as DNA, the CDR3 is TGTGCCAGTAAGGGGGTCAGTGGATATGGCTACACCTTC. It specifies CASKGVSGYGYTF.

The chain joins TRBV5-1 to TRBJ1-1; D not certain. The CDR3 runs 15 residues. Germline-derived CDR1 and CDR2 are SGHRS and YFSETQ. V was trimmed by 1 base and J by 4 bases, leaving 14 bases between them. This CDR3 is CASSLYLGRSTEAFF. Written as DNA, the CDR3 is TGCGCCAGCAGCTTGTATCTCGGGAGGAGCACTGAAGCTTTCTTT.

This chain links TRBV6-5 with TRBJ1-5; 7 bases map to TRBD1. With V trimmed by 5 bases and J by 0 bases, 4 bases remained unmatched. CDR3 length: 15 residues. CDR1 and CDR2 (germline): MNHEY, SVGAGI. The CDR3 region is CASSPGQFSNQPQHF. DNA of the CDR3: TGTGCCAGCAGTCCGGGACAGTTTAGCAATCAGCCCCAGCATTTT.

In its sample, this clone was seen a few times. This rearrangement joins TRBV19 to TRBJ1-1, with a tentative D call TRBD1 (6 bases). The CDR3 extends over 10 amino acids. CDR1 is LNHDA, CDR2 SQIVND, per germline (reference sequence). Here the CDR3 DNA reads TGTGGGACAGTCGGGCCTGAAGCTTTCTTT. This gives the protein CGTVGPEAFF.

The V and J genes are TRBV9 and TRBJ1-2; the match to TRBD1 covers 9 bases. Per germline, CDR1 SGDLS and CDR2 YYNGEE. This CDR3 is built from 18 residues. Trimming removed 3 bases from V and 3 bases from J; junction bases left unmatched: 15. The CDR3 loop is CASSEGTLQGARDYGYTF. CDR3 nucleotides: TGTGCCAGCAGCGAGGGGACACTACAGGGGGCGCGTGACTATGGCTACACCTTC.

This clone was recorded a few times. CDR3 loop: CASSSGGRYGYTF. The CDR3 DNA reads as TGCGCCAGCAGCTCGGGGGGACGGTATGGCTACACCTTC. The chain recombines TRBV5-1 with TRBJ1-2, with TRBD1 as a possible D gene (5 bases). There are 13 residues in the CDR3. Per germline, CDR1 SGHRS and CDR2 YFSETQ. V gave up 3 bases and J gave up 5 bases, with 11 bases separating them.

The chain employs TRBV24-1 and TRBJ1-5, with 10 bases that match TRBD1. V was clipped by 8 bases and J by 7 bases; unmatched bases: 10. Germline V CDR1 and CDR2: KGHDR, SFDVKD. This CDR3 has 15 amino acids. CDR3 sequence (DNA): TGTGCCACCAAGCCGGACAGGGGGATGATCCAGCCCCAGCATTTT. It translates to CATKPDRGMIQPQHF.

The genes are TRBV15 and TRBJ2-7, with 8 bases lining up with TRBD1. V dropped 1 base and J dropped 3; count of bases not matched to a gene: 8. The germline CDR1 and CDR2 sequences are LNHNV and YYDKDF (reference sequence). The CDR3 consists of 16 residues. CDR3 sequence (DNA): TGTGCCACCAGCAGAGGTGGAGGACAGGGTTTCTACGAGCAGTACTTC. Its translation: CATSRGGGQGFYEQYF. Looking up the rest from reference TRBV15 and TRBJ2-7 gives the full variable domain: DAMVIQNPRYQVTQFGKPVTLSCSQTLNHNVMYWYQQKSSQAPKLLFHYYDKDFNNEADTPDNFQSRRPNTSFCFLDIRSPGLGDTAMYLCATSRGGGQGFYEQYFGPGTRLTVT.

V is TRBV2 and J is TRBJ2-1, with a weak D call TRBD2 (6 bases). Germline V lookup: CDR1 SNHLY, CDR2 FYNNEI. The CDR3 contains 17 residues. Trimming took off 6 bases at V and 2 bases at J, with 20 bases between the two ends. CDR3 sequence: CASRETGTRGPYNEQFF. For the CDR3, the DNA is TGTGCCAGCAGAGAGACCGGGACGCGGGGCCCCTACAATGAGCAGTTCTTC.

The chain carries TRBV6-5 and TRBJ2-1; D not certain. V gave up 8 bases and J gave up 4 bases, with 9 bases separating them. This CDR3 region has 12 residues. CDR1 is MNHEY and CDR2 is SVGAGI in the germline V gene. CDR3 bases: TGTGCCAGCGTGGGCTCTTACAATGAGCAGTTCTTC. It is translated as CASVGSYNEQFF.